The 21 T cell receptor beta chains presented below share a single source sample, sequenced in a study of T cells after yellow fever vaccination. TCRdb reanalysed the 5' RACE reads using MiXCR and keeps one entry per CDR3 protein. The sample consists of 500,000 to 700,000 distinct CDR3 sequences, roughly 21% of them appearing once. The source material was PBMCs, sampled 15 days after the yellow fever booster vaccination. The source is a man aged 30 to 39 who received the YFV17D yellow fever vaccine.

This clonotype was seen a handful of times. The chain uses TRBV12-3 or TRBV12-4 and TRBJ2-5; TRBD2 might be the D (7 bases). This CDR3 is 14 amino acids long. V lost 5 bases, J lost 4 bases, and 14 bases lay in between. The CDR3 region has the DNA TGTGCCAGCAGTGGGTACGGGGGGCGAGAGACCCAGTACTTC. Amino acid sequence: CASSGYGGRETQYF.

This clonotype was observed at least ten times. The gene calls are TRBV5-5 and TRBJ2-3; 12 nucleotides align to TRBD1. CDR1 and CDR2 (germline): SGHKS, YYEKEE (reference sequence). This CDR3 contains 16 residues. Unmatched junction bases numbered 6, after V lost 1 base and J lost 6 bases. The CDR3 protein is CASSLPTGTGGDTQYF. DNA for the CDR3: TGTGCCAGCAGCTTGCCCACCGGGACAGGGGGCGATACGCAGTATTTT.

This clonotype has just a few counts. The gene calls are TRBV19 and TRBJ1-2; 11 bases are a match to TRBD1. The CDR3 is made up of 14 amino acids. Unmatched junction bases numbered 2, after V lost 6 bases and J lost 2 bases. Germline assignment: CDR1 LNHDA and CDR2 SQIVND (reference sequence). The CDR3 DNA is TGTGCCAGTAGACGGGACAGGGGGAACTATGGCTACACCTTC. Translation gives CASRRDRGNYGYTF.

The table lists this clonotype with a few counts. The J gene is TRBJ2-7, the V gene TRBV12-3 or TRBV12-4, with D perhaps given as TRBD1 or TRBD2 (5 bases each). This CDR3 is built from 14 residues. The ends were cut back, 5 bases at V and 5 bases at J, with 16 bases in the middle. The CDR3: CASSKGSGRDEQYF. The CDR3 DNA is TGTGCCAGCAGTAAAGGGTCGGGGCGGGACGAGCAGTACTTC.

The rearrangement joins TRBV9 to TRBJ2-5; D gene uncertain. This CDR3 comprises 14 residues. Trimming cost V 0 bases and J 2 bases, with 8 bases left between them. Germline CDR1 SGDLS, CDR2 YYNGEE. Written as DNA, the CDR3 is TGTGCCAGCAGCGTAGACGCCCTGCAAGAGACCCAGTACTTC. This encodes CASSVDALQETQYF.

This clonotype was picked up many times. The chain links TRBV20-1 to TRBJ2-1, with D possibly TRBD2 on 5 matching bases. Germline-derived CDR1 and CDR2 are DFQATT and SNEGSKA (reference sequence). With 6 bases removed from V and 8 bases from J, the gap between germline ends came to 17 bases. The CDR3 runs 13 residues. CDR3 DNA sequence: TGCAGTGCCGGCCTAGCTAGCTTCGATGAGCAGTTCTTC. This gives the protein CSAGLASFDEQFF.

The rearrangement links TRBV12-3 or TRBV12-4 to TRBJ2-1, with D perhaps TRBD2 (6 bases). This CDR3 is 14 amino acids long. V was cut by 5 bases and J by 9 bases, with 17 bases left in between. CDR3 region: CASSPQRVPAEQFF. CDR3 bases: TGTGCCAGCAGTCCTCAGCGGGTCCCCGCTGAGCAGTTCTTC.

J is TRBJ2-2 and V is TRBV7-2; 8 bases fit TRBD2. Germline CDR1 is SGHTA and CDR2 is FQGNSA. Trimming took 5 bases from V and 0 from J; bases not matched to a gene: 8. The CDR3 is 17 residues long. The CDR3 spells CASSVTSGNANTGELFF. The CDR3 coding sequence is TGTGCCAGCAGCGTCACTAGCGGCAATGCGAACACCGGGGAGCTGTTTTTT.

The rearrangement links TRBV12-3 or TRBV12-4 to TRBJ1-3, with D tentatively TRBD1 (6 bases). Trimming took 2 bases from V and 8 from J, leaving 10 bases between them. This CDR3 contains 13 residues. The CDR3 loop is CASSLSGVDTIYF. In nucleotides, the CDR3 is TGTGCCAGCAGTTTATCAGGGGTAGACACCATATATTTT.

This clonotype was observed a handful of times. The rearrangement joins TRBV12-3 or TRBV12-4 to TRBJ2-7, with a possible D match to TRBD2 (6 bases). This CDR3 contains 13 residues. Trimming cost V 5 bases and J 1 base, with 9 bases left between them. Here the CDR3 DNA reads TGTGCCAGCAGTATCCGGGGGTCCTACGAGCAGTACTTC. Protein product: CASSIRGSYEQYF.

The chain uses TRBV7-9 and TRBJ2-3; possibly TRBD2 for D (5 bases). CDR1 is SEHNR and CDR2 is FQNEAQ in the germline V gene (reference sequence). This CDR3 comprises 13 residues. V lost 4 bases and J lost 9, with 14 bases in between. Here the CDR3 reads CASSSSSGGTQYF. CDR3 DNA: TGTGCCAGCAGCTCATCATCAGGAGGAACGCAGTATTTT.

The CDR3 DNA reads TGCGCCAGCAGCTTCCAGGGGGCGGGTGAGACCCAGTACTTC. Its translation: CASSFQGAGETQYF. The chain couples TRBV4-3 to TRBJ2-5; 8 bases are shared with TRBD1. CDR3 length equals 14 residues. Losses at the gene ends were 5 bases for V and 5 bases for J; bases not matched to a gene: 7. The germline V gene encodes CDR1 LGHNA and CDR2 YSLEER.

J is TRBJ2-5 and V is TRBV7-2, with TRBD1 matching 8 bases. CDR1 and CDR2 (germline): SGHTA, FQGNSA. J lost 2 bases, V lost 3 bases, and 2 bases had no gene match. The length of the CDR3 is 14 residues. The CDR3 is CASSLNRGQETQYF. The CDR3 DNA follows: TGTGCCAGCAGCTTGAACAGGGGGCAAGAGACCCAGTACTTC.

There are many counts of this clonotype. The CDR3 DNA reads TGTGCCAGCAGCTCCGGACGGATGATAGCCAAAAACATTCAGTACTTC. This codes for CASSSGRMIAKNIQYF. The chain is built from TRBV7-6 and TRBJ2-4; D gene ambiguous. Germline assignment: CDR1 SGHVS and CDR2 FNYEAQ. There are 16 residues in the CDR3. The ends were cut back, 4 bases at V and 0 bases at J, with 13 bases in the middle. The full variable domain, with the rest looked up from reference TRBV7-6 and TRBJ2-4, is GAGVSQSPRYKVTKRGQDVALRCDPISGHVSLYWYRQALGQGPEFLTYFNYEAQQDKSGLPNDRFSAERPEGSISTLTIQRTEQRDSAMYRCASSSGRMIAKNIQYFGAGTRLSVL.

This clonotype was counted only a few times. The CDR3 DNA reads TGTGCCAGCAGCCGACAGGGACTTCGGGAGCAGTTCTTC. Translating gives CASSRQGLREQFF. The J gene is TRBJ2-1, the V gene TRBV7-9; D may be TRBD1 (7 bases). V was clipped by 5 bases and J by 10 bases, with 15 bases between them. The V gene's germline CDR1 is SEHNR and CDR2 FQNEAQ (reference sequence). This CDR3 contains 13 residues.

This clonotype was seen more than once but under ten times. The chain has TRBV9 and TRBJ1-6; no reliable D call. This CDR3 spans 13 amino acids. V lost 4 bases, J lost 9 bases, and 11 bases lay in between. The germline gives CDR1 SGDLS, CDR2 YYNGEE. CDR3 region: CASSPRAFSPLHF. The CDR3 nucleotides read TGTGCCAGCAGCCCACGAGCCTTTTCACCCCTCCACTTT.

V and J are TRBV15 and TRBJ2-7; 7 bases are shared with TRBD2. Germline CDR1 is LNHNV and CDR2 is YYDKDF (reference sequence). Losses at the gene ends were 3 bases for V and 2 bases for J; bases not matched to a gene: 7. The length of the CDR3 is 15 residues. CDR3: CATSSGLLATYEQYF. CDR3 DNA sequence: TGTGCCACCAGCAGTGGCCTACTAGCGACCTACGAGCAGTACTTC.

Details on this clonotype: This clone may be a read error of a much larger clone one base away. The chain uses TRBV20-1 and TRBJ2-7; no definite D call. Trimming cost V 2 bases and J 0 bases, with 5 bases left between them. Germline V CDR1 and CDR2: DFQATT, SNEGSKA (reference sequence). This CDR3 has 12 residues. CDR3 sequence: CSARWSSYEQYF. CDR3 DNA sequence: TGCAGTGCTAGATGGAGCTCCTACGAGCAGTACTTC.

As to this clonotype: The junction departs from germline at one end; a sequencing error may be responsible. V and J are TRBV20-1 and TRBJ2-7; D tentatively reads TRBD1 or TRBD2 (5 bases each). CDR3 length: 14 amino acids. Germline loops: CDR1 DFQATT, CDR2 SNEGSKA (reference sequence). This CDR3 is CSALRALEQNEQYF. The CDR3 nucleotides are TGCAGTGCTCTCAGGGCACTAGAACAAAACGAGCAGTATTTC.

This rearrangement joins TRBV10-3 to TRBJ2-6, with D unresolved. The germline V gene encodes CDR1 ENHRY and CDR2 SYGVKD. V was trimmed by 3 bases and J by 3 bases, leaving 6 bases between them. The CDR3 loop spans 14 amino acids. The chain's CDR3 is CAISEQSGANVLTF. CDR3 DNA sequence: TGTGCCATCAGTGAACAAAGTGGGGCCAACGTCCTGACTTTC.

V gene TRBV14 combines with J gene TRBJ2-1; no clear D. Germline V lookup: CDR1 SGHDN, CDR2 FVKESK. The CDR3 length is 16 residues. Between the trimmed V and J ends, which lost 3 bases and 9 bases, there was a span of 21 bases. The CDR3 is CASSHHLPRRTIEQFF. The DNA of the CDR3 is TGTGCCAGCAGCCACCACCTACCCAGGCGCACAATTGAGCAGTTCTTC.